The source of this T cell receptor beta chain is a study of blood T cell repertoires in COVID-19 (dated by TCRdb to the early 2020s). Describing the broader study: The collaborator samples originated in the United States, Italy and Spain and spanned the acute and convalescent phases of COVID-19. The material from the prospective study consisted of cDNA or gDNA derived from T cells, B-cell-depleted T cells, or PBMCs. The dataset comprised deeply sampled blood TCRbeta repertoires from subjects exposed to, actively infected with, or recovered from COVID-19. The repertoires were released in a freely available public database intended as a resource for research on the immune response to SARS-CoV-2. Samples came from the ongoing ImmuneRACE study (first 160 participants) plus 1,254 subjects from 6 global collaborators. Nearly every sample came with metadata listing a de-identified subject ID, COVID-19 status, age in years and sex. HLA class I and class II types, where available, came from metadata supplied by the sample provider rather than from assay-based typing.

At the junction V is shortened by 3 bases and J by 3 bases; bases outside the gene matches: 3. Spanning cysteine to phenylalanine, the CDR3 consists of 14 amino acids. Only CDR3 DNA is held: 42 bases, read in frame from base 1. The germline V gene gives CDR1 as SGHTA and CDR2 as FQGTGA. A note on this clone: What this receptor recognizes is not known. No base quality values were provided; no much bigger clone lies one nucleotide off.

Whole blood was collected in K2EDTA tubes by collaborating institutions according to the institutions' own protocols. For TCRbeta analysis, collaborators shipped samples as frozen whole blood, isolated PBMCs, or DNA extracted from either of those sample types. What the work shows at the level of the full study, not this receptor alone: Clinical and demographic metadata were provided uncurated, with the amount varying by source and participant.

TCRbeta CDR3 regions were amplified from genomic DNA using the immunoSEQ Assay, a bias-controlled multiplex PCR. Per the original workflow: Within the assay, amplification of reference gene primers was used to estimate how many nucleated cells each sample contained. To quantify the absolute abundance of each unique TCRbeta CDR3 rearrangement, sequence reads were collapsed and filtered. For each sample, productive Simpson clonality was calculated by taking the square root of Simpson's diversity index across productive rearrangements. TCRdb's version of the immuneACCESS table is confined to in-frame rearrangements and falls short of the full clone set. An unresolved V gene accounts for under half of the shortfall where checked; the remainder is of unknown origin. V and J calls and clone size are given by that table; D and trimming were obtained from the DNA. This sample is represented by about 60,000 clones; more than 80% of them were singletons. Of the sample, 1.4% is held by the ten largest clones.

The specimen was peripheral blood. This receptor was taken from a man in his fifties or sixties with acute or convalescent COVID-19. The rearrangement joined TRBV7-3 to TRBJ2-7; the junction holds 9 bases that match TRBD2. This receptor has the CDR3 CASSLGSGSYEQYF. The nucleotide sequence is TGTGCCAGCAGCTTGGGTAGCGGGAGCTACGAGCAGTACTTC.